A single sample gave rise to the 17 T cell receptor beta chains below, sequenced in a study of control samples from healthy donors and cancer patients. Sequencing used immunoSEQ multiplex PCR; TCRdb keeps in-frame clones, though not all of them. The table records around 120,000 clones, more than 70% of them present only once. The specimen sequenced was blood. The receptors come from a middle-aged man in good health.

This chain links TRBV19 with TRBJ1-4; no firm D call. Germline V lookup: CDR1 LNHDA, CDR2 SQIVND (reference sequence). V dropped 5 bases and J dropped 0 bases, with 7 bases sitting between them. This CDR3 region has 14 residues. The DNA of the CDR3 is TGTGCCAGTAGTGAGGTTGCAACTAATGAAAAACTGTTTTTT. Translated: CASSEVATNEKLFF.

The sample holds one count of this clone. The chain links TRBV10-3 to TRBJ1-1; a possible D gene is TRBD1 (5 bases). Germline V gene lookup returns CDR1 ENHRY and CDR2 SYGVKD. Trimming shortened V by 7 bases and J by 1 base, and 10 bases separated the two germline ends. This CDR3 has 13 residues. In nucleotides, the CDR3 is TGTGCCATCAAGGGCAGGGAGAACACTGAAGCTTTCTTT. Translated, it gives CAIKGRENTEAFF.

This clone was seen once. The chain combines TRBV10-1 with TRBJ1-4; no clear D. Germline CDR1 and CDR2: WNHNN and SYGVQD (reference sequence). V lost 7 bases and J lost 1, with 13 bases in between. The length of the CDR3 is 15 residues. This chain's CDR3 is CASIVRVITNEKLFF. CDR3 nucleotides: TGCGCCAGCATTGTGAGAGTTATAACTAATGAAAAACTGTTTTTT.

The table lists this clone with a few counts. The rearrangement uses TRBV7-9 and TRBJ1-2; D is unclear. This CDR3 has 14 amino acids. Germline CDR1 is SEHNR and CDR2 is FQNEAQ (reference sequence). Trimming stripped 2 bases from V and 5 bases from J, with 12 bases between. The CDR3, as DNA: TGTGCCAGCAGCTTAAACACCTATATTTATGGCTACACCTTC. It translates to CASSLNTYIYGYTF.

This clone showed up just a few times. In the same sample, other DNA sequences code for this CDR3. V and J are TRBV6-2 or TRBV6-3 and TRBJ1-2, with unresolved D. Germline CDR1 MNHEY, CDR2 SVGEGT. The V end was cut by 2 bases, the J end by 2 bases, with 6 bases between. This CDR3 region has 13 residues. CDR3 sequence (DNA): TGTGCCAGCAGTTACAGGGAAAACTATGGCTACACCTTC. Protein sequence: CASSYRENYGYTF.

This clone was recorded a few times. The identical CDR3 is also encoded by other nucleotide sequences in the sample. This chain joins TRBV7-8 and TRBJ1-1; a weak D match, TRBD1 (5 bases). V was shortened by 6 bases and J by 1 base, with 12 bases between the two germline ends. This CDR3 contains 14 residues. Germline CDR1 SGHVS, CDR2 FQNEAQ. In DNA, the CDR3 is TGTGCCAGCAGTCCAGGGACGGCGAACACTGAAGCTTTCTTT. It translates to CASSPGTANTEAFF.

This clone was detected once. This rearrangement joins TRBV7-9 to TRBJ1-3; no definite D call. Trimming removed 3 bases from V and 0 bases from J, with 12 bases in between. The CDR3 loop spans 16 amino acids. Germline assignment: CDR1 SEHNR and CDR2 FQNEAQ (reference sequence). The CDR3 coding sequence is TGTGCCAGCAGCTTTGGTGGATCGAGCTCTGGAAACACCATATATTTT. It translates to CASSFGGSSSGNTIYF.

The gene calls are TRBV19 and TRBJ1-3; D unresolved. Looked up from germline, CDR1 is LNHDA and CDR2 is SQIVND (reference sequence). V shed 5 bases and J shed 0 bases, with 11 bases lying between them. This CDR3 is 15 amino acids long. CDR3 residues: CASSARRVSGNTIYF. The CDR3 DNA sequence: TGTGCCAGTAGTGCCAGACGGGTCTCTGGAAACACCATATATTTT. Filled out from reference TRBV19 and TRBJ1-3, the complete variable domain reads DGGITQSPKYLFRKEGQNVTLSCEQNLNHDAMYWYRQDPGQGLRLIYYSQIVNDFQKGDIAEGYSVSREKKESFPLTVTSAQKNPTAFYLCASSARRVSGNTIYFGEGSWLTVV.

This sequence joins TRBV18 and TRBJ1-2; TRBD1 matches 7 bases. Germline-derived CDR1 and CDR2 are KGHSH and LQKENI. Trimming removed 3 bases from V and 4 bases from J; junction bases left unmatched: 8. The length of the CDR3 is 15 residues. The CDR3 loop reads CASSPGRGPAYGYTF. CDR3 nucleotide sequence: TGTGCCAGCTCACCGGGTAGGGGGCCGGCCTATGGCTACACCTTC.

This CDR3 reads CASSRGRGSREQYF. The DNA for the CDR3 is TGTGCCAGCAGTAGGGGCAGGGGGAGTAGGGAGCAGTACTTC. The chain has TRBV2 and TRBJ2-7; 7 nucleotides agree with TRBD1. Looked up from germline, CDR1 is SNHLY and CDR2 is FYNNEI. The CDR3 sequence is 14 residues long. The V gene end was trimmed by 5 bases and the J gene end by 7 bases; junction bases not matched to a gene: 11.

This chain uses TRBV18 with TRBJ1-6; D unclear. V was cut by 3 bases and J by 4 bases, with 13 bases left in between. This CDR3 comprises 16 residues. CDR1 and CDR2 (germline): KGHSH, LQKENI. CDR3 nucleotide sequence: TGTGCCAGCTCACCCCACGAAGCAGGTTATAATTCACCCCTCCACTTT. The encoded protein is CASSPHEAGYNSPLHF.

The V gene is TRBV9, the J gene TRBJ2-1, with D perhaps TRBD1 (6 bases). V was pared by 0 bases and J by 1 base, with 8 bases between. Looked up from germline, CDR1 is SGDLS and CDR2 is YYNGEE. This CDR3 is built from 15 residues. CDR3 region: CASSVGGQSYNEQFF. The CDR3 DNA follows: TGTGCCAGCAGCGTAGGCGGACAGTCCTACAATGAGCAGTTCTTC.

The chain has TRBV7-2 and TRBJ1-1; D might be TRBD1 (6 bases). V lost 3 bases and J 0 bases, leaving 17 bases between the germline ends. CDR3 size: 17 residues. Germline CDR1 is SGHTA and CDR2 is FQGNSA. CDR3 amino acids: CASSLRQVQMMNTEAFF. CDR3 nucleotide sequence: TGTGCCAGCAGCTTGCGACAGGTTCAAATGATGAACACTGAAGCTTTCTTT.

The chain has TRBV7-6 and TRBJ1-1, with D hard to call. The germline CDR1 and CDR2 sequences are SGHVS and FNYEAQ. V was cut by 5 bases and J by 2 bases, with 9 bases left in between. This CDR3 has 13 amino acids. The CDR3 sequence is CASSEFINTEAFF. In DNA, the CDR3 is TGTGCCAGCAGCGAGTTTATAAACACTGAAGCTTTCTTT.

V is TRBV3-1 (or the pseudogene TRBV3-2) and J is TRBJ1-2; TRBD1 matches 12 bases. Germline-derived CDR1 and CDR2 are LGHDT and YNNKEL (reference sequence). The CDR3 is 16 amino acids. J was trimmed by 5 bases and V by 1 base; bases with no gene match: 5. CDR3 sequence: CASSQGGTGGSYGYTF. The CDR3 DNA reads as TGTGCCAGCAGCCAAGGCGGGACAGGGGGCAGTTATGGCTACACCTTC.

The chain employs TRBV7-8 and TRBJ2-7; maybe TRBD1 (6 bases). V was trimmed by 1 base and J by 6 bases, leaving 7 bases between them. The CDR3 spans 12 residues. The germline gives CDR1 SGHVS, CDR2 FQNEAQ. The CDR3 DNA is TGTGCCAGCAGCTTAGGGACAGTCGAGCAGTACTTC. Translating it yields CASSLGTVEQYF.

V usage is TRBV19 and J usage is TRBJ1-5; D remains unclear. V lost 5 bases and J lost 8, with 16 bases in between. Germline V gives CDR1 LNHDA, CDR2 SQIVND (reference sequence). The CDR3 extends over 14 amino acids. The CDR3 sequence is CASSRQVRWEPQHF. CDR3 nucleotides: TGTGCCAGTAGTCGACAAGTCCGATGGGAGCCCCAGCATTTT.